Included here is one T cell receptor (beta chain) sequence, with context. Its target is unknown. CDR3 length equals 13 residues. V was pared by 6 bases and J by 6 bases, with 13 bases between. Germline lookup yields CDR1 MNHEY and CDR2 SVGAGI. This table comes from immunoSEQ multiplex PCR, and its TCRdb copy is limited to in-frame clones, with some not included. The table shows 150,000 or so clones, with about nine tenths occurring only once. The record originates from a study of T cell responses to AZD1222 COVID-19 vaccine. General study findings and limits: Vaccine-associated CD4 TCRs ranged over spike, dominating at 160-218 and 743-854. Reports indicate that nearly half of spike-specific TCRs are directed at unmutated variant regions. Just 5 to 7 people given AZD1222 tested seropositive at baseline. A mostly white British donor set with more females was recruited, and clonal diversity was possibly underestimated.

This TCR came from an adult who received the AZD1222 COVID-19 vaccine. This material consisted of peripheral blood, taken 28 days after the second AZD1222 dose. The chain has TRBV6-5 and TRBJ2-3; D call uncertain. The chain's CDR3 is CASRALGWDTQYF. The CDR3 DNA sequence: TGTGCCAGCAGAGCTTTGGGTTGGGATACGCAGTATTTT.